Given below is one T cell receptor (beta chain) in context. Its antigen is not known. Germline CDR1 LNHDA, CDR2 SQIVND (reference sequence). The trim removed 5 bases at V and 8 bases at J, leaving 9 bases unmatched. The length of the CDR3 is 16 residues. The data originate from a study of T cell clones after liver transplantation. Study in general: Liver transplant recipients had immunosuppression withdrawal attempted within 2 years. As an antigen-independent comparator, third-party-reactive TCRbeta sequences came from pre-transplant mixed lymphocyte reactions.

General study findings and limits: In most of the 8 subjects, circulating graft-donor-reactive CD4 TCRbeta sequences fell significantly after transplant.

Sequenced by immunoSEQ multiplex PCR; TCRdb stores in-frame clones only, minus some. The sample yields 50,000 or so clones, 65% to 80% seen once. The chain links TRBV19 to TRBJ2-1; 13 bases agree with TRBD2. The sample here was CD4+ T cells from blood, taken roughly 55 months after liver transplant. The TCR was taken from a human patient who received a liver transplant. Some T cells may possibly be graft donor cells. This chain's CDR3 is CASSAGLAGVIHEQFF. Written as DNA, the CDR3 is TGTGCCAGTAGTGCCGGACTAGCGGGGGTAATACATGAGCAGTTCTTC.